This entry lists 32 T cell receptor beta chains sequenced from one sample in a study of identical twins. TCRdb re-derived calls from the 5' RACE reads in MiXCR, one entry per CDR3 protein. The sample includes roughly 1,500,000 distinct CDR3 sequences, around 33% seen only once; the top ten take approximately 0.29%. Sequenced material: cord blood. The receptors derive from a newborn girl in good health.

Concerning this clonotype itself: It may be a read error: a sequence one base away is much more abundant. The chain combines TRBV28 with TRBJ1-1; TRBD1 might be the D (5 bases). CDR3 length equals 13 residues. Germline V lookup: CDR1 MDHEN, CDR2 SYDVKM. CDR3 nucleotides: TGTGCCAGCAGCCCGTACAGGAACACTGAAGCTTACTTT. Its protein is CASSPYRNTEAYF.

The DNA for the CDR3 is TGCAGTGCTAGAAAAGCGGGGGGTCCGGAGACCCAGTACTTC. Protein: CSARKAGGPETQYF. The V and J genes are TRBV20-1 and TRBJ2-5; 9 bases line up with TRBD2. V trimming: 2 bases; J trimming: 5 bases; junction bases outside the gene matches: 6. Germline V gene data show CDR1 as DFQATT and CDR2 as SNEGSKA (reference sequence). The CDR3 length is 14 residues.

The chain uses TRBV7-6 and TRBJ2-1, with D perhaps TRBD1 or TRBD2 (5 bases each). This CDR3 is 16 amino acids long. CDR1 is SGHVS and CDR2 is FNYEAQ in the germline V gene. V was pared by 4 bases and J by 2 bases, with 15 bases between. In DNA form, the CDR3 reads TGTGCCAGCAGCTCCCTCGCTGGGGACCCCTACAATGAGCAGTTCTTC. It translates to CASSSLAGDPYNEQFF.

This clonotype was picked up a small number of times. J is TRBJ2-7 and V is TRBV21-1. TRBV21-1 is given as a pseudogene. The CDR3 consists of 15 residues. The DNA of the CDR3 is TGTGCCAGCAGCAAATTCGGGGGGATCTCCTACGAGCAGTACTTC. Amino acids: CASSKFGGISYEQYF.

The gene calls are TRBV4-3 and TRBJ2-1, with a tentative D call TRBD1 (6 bases). The CDR3 length is 17 residues. V lost 2 bases, J lost 7 bases, and 21 bases lay in between. CDR1 is LGHNA and CDR2 is YSLEER in the germline V gene. CDR3 loop: CASSQIRGTGPWNEQFF. CDR3 sequence (DNA): TGCGCCAGCAGCCAAATCAGGGGTACAGGCCCGTGGAATGAGCAGTTCTTC.

The chain uses TRBV20-1 and TRBJ2-5; D ambiguous. The germline CDR1 and CDR2 sequences are DFQATT and SNEGSKA (reference sequence). The CDR3 has 14 amino acids. V dropped 0 bases and J dropped 4 bases, with 12 bases sitting between them. The CDR3 bases are TGCAGTGCTAGAGATAGGCCGTTTCGAGAGACCCAGTACTTC. Residues: CSARDRPFRETQYF.

This chain connects TRBV20-1 to TRBJ2-5, with 7 nucleotides matching TRBD1. The CDR3 runs to 11 residues. The germline gives CDR1 DFQATT, CDR2 SNEGSKA (reference sequence). V lost 7 bases to trimming and J lost 5 bases; unmatched junction nucleotides: 4. For the CDR3, the DNA is TGCAGTGTCCCACAGGGGGAGACCCAGTACTTC. Its translation is CSVPQGETQYF.

This clonotype has more than one count but fewer than ten. The V gene is TRBV4-2, the J gene TRBJ2-6; 9 bases are shared with TRBD1. With V trimmed by 3 bases and J by 3 bases, 12 bases remained unmatched. This CDR3 is built from 19 residues. The germline V gene encodes CDR1 LGHNA and CDR2 YNFKEQ. For the CDR3, the DNA is TGTGCCAGCAGCCACCCCCGGGGACAGGGAAATGGTGGGGCCAACGTCCTGACTTTC. As protein: CASSHPRGQGNGGANVLTF.

This clonotype was counted many times. The chain combines TRBV28 with TRBJ2-1; D not resolved. V was shortened by 0 bases and J by 0 bases, with 3 bases between the two germline ends. This CDR3 has 14 residues. The germline V gene encodes CDR1 MDHEN and CDR2 SYDVKM. The CDR3 DNA reads as TGTGCCAGCAGTTTATGGACCTCCTACAATGAGCAGTTCTTC. It specifies CASSLWTSYNEQFF.

The chain carries TRBV3-1 and TRBJ1-4, with TRBD1 as a possible D gene (6 bases). V shed 4 bases and J shed 5 bases, with 14 bases lying between them. CDR1 LGHDT and CDR2 YNNKEL come from the germline V gene (reference sequence). The CDR3 is made up of 15 amino acids. CDR3 DNA sequence: TGTGCCAGCAGCCTGGGGGGCCCGGACAATGAAAAACTGTTTTTT. Translation gives CASSLGGPDNEKLFF.

As concerns this clonotype: A much larger clone lies a single base off, so this may be a read error. This rearrangement joins TRBV5-1 to TRBJ2-3; D might be TRBD1 (5 bases). CDR1 SGHRS and CDR2 YFSETQ come from the germline V gene. Between the trimmed V and J ends, which lost 7 bases and 1 base, there was a span of 10 bases. This CDR3 is 13 amino acids long. CDR3 amino acids: CASGRVRTDTQYF. Here the CDR3 DNA reads TGCGCCAGCGGCAGGGTCCGCACAGATACGCAGTATTTT.

This clonotype was observed many times. This sequence joins TRBV29-1 and TRBJ2-3, with TRBD2 matching over 10 bases. Germline V gene lookup returns CDR1 SQVTM and CDR2 ANQGSEA. V gave up 4 bases and J gave up 5 bases; unmatched junction bases: 6. This CDR3 is built from 14 residues. Here the CDR3 DNA reads TGCAGCGTTGTACAGCGGGGGGGGCGAGATACGCAGTATTTT. Amino acid sequence: CSVVQRGGRDTQYF.

This clonotype was counted only a few times. This sequence joins TRBV10-3 and TRBJ2-5; the D gene could be TRBD1 or TRBD2 (5 bases each). V gave up 4 bases and J gave up 8 bases, with 20 bases separating them. The CDR3 extends over 15 amino acids. CDR1 and CDR2 (germline): ENHRY, SYGVKD. The CDR3 nucleotides are TGTGCCATCAGTGCGGGTTTGACTGCCCGGGACACCCAGTACTTC. Its translation: CAISAGLTARDTQYF.

This clonotype was recorded many times. This chain connects TRBV10-3 to TRBJ2-4; 7 nucleotides align to TRBD1. This CDR3 is built from 15 residues. In germline, CDR1 is ENHRY, CDR2 SYGVKD. V was pared by 4 bases and J by 0 bases, with 3 bases of the junction left unmatched. CDR3 residues: CAISGDSLAKNIQYF. CDR3 in DNA: TGTGCCATCAGTGGGGACAGTTTAGCCAAAAACATTCAGTACTTC.

This clonotype was seen a handful of times. V and J are TRBV4-2 and TRBJ2-4; 12 bases are shared with TRBD2. Germline assignment: CDR1 LGHNA and CDR2 YNFKEQ. The CDR3 is made up of 19 amino acids. V lost 4 bases and J lost 2; bases outside the gene matches: 12. The CDR3 DNA follows: TGTGCCAGCAGCCCCGCTAGCGGGAGGGCCATTTGGACCAAAAACATTCAGTACTTC. It translates to CASSPASGRAIWTKNIQYF.

This chain joins TRBV20-1 and TRBJ2-7; 9 bases line up with TRBD1. J was trimmed by 1 base and V by 1 base; bases with no gene match: 8. The CDR3 has 16 amino acids. Germline V CDR1 and CDR2: DFQATT, SNEGSKA (reference sequence). Here the CDR3 DNA reads TGCAGTGCTAGAGGCCTCGGGACAGGGACATCCTACGAGCAGTACTTC. This encodes CSARGLGTGTSYEQYF.

This clonotype was counted only a few times. The V and J genes are TRBV20-1 and TRBJ2-1; 9 bases fit TRBD2. Germline trimming cut 4 bases from V and 1 base from J; bases unmatched to any gene: 2. CDR1 is DFQATT, CDR2 SNEGSKA, per germline (reference sequence). The CDR3 loop spans 14 amino acids. CDR3 in amino acids: CSAMSGGSYNEQFF. The CDR3, as DNA: TGCAGTGCTATGAGCGGGGGGTCCTACAATGAGCAGTTCTTC.

A few counts support this clonotype. This sequence joins TRBV11-2 and TRBJ2-1; D tentatively reads TRBD1 or TRBD2 (5 bases each). CDR3 length: 17 residues. Germline values: CDR1 SGHAT, CDR2 FQNNGV. V was shortened by 5 bases and J by 0 bases, with 17 bases between the two germline ends. DNA for the CDR3: TGTGCCAGCAGCCTACGGCCTGAGGGGATCTCCTACAATGAGCAGTTCTTC. Amino acid sequence: CASSLRPEGISYNEQFF.

The rearrangement uses TRBV19 and TRBJ1-5, with a weak D call TRBD1 (5 bases). Germline V gives CDR1 LNHDA, CDR2 SQIVND (reference sequence). CDR3 length: 14 residues. V lost 3 bases and J 5 bases, leaving 11 bases between the germline ends. The chain's CDR3 is CASSIQGWDQPQHF. In DNA form, the CDR3 reads TGTGCCAGTAGTATCCAGGGTTGGGATCAGCCCCAGCATTTT.

The V gene is TRBV6-1, the J gene TRBJ2-7; 9 nucleotides line up with TRBD2. TRBJ2-5 explains the end of the DNA better; the J call may be wrong. Germline assignment: CDR1 MNHNS and CDR2 SASEGT. This CDR3 spans 16 amino acids. CDR3 nucleotides: TGTGCCAGCAGTGGACAGCCGACTAGCGGTTCGGAGACCCAGTACTTC. Encoded protein: CASSGQPTSGSETQYF.

The rearrangement links TRBV3-1 to TRBJ2-7; D gene unclear. Germline values: CDR1 LGHDT, CDR2 YNNKEL (reference sequence). The V and J ends lost 0 bases and 0 bases respectively, with 12 bases between them. This CDR3 is 16 amino acids long. CDR3 region: CASSQDSFGSSYEQYF. CDR3 coding DNA: TGTGCCAGCAGCCAAGATTCGTTCGGCAGCTCCTACGAGCAGTACTTC.

The chain has TRBV6-1 and TRBJ1-5; 7 bases map to TRBD1. CDR3 length: 14 residues. J gave up 6 bases and V 6 bases, and 8 bases lay outside the gene matches. CDR1 is MNHNS and CDR2 is SASEGT in the germline V gene. As DNA, the CDR3 is TGTGCCAGCAGGGCGACAGGGAGAGGTCAGCCCCAGCATTTT. Translation: CASRATGRGQPQHF.

The chain uses TRBV27 and TRBJ2-5, with D possibly being TRBD2 (5 bases). V dropped 4 bases and J dropped 5 bases, with 17 bases sitting between them. CDR1 MNHEY and CDR2 SMNVEV come from the germline V gene (reference sequence). This CDR3 is built from 15 residues. Here the CDR3 reads CASSSIGSRKETQYF. The CDR3 DNA reads TGTGCCAGCAGTTCAATAGGGAGTAGGAAGGAGACCCAGTACTTC.

This rearrangement joins TRBV20-1 to TRBJ2-3, with 11 bases aligning to TRBD2. Unmatched junction bases numbered 9, after V lost 0 bases and J lost 1 base. Germline lookup yields CDR1 DFQATT and CDR2 SNEGSKA (reference sequence). This CDR3 region has 18 residues. Here the CDR3 DNA reads TGCAGTGCTAGAGATGGTAGCGGGAGGGGAAGAGGCACAGATACGCAGTATTTT. This gives the protein CSARDGSGRGRGTDTQYF.

This rearrangement joins TRBV4-1 to TRBJ1-4; 9 nucleotides align to TRBD1. CDR1 and CDR2 (germline): MGHRA, YSYEKL. The CDR3 is 18 amino acids. With 1 base clipped from V and 0 bases from J, the junction kept 6 bases outside the gene matches. The chain's CDR3 is CASSQVRDRDATNEKLFF. The CDR3 region has the DNA TGCGCCAGCAGCCAAGTTCGGGACAGGGATGCAACTAATGAAAAACTGTTTTTT.

At least ten counts were recorded for this clonotype. The J gene is TRBJ2-3, the V gene TRBV4-2, with TRBD2 matching over 8 bases. The CDR3 is 15 residues long. The V gene end was trimmed by 2 bases and the J gene end by 5 bases; junction bases not matched to a gene: 6. The germline CDR1 and CDR2 sequences are LGHNA and YNFKEQ. This CDR3 reads CASSQTSGGGDTQYF. The CDR3 coding sequence is TGTGCCAGCAGCCAAACTAGCGGCGGAGGAGATACGCAGTATTTT.

This sequence joins TRBV24-1 and TRBJ2-1; the D gene is possibly TRBD1 (6 bases). Between the trimmed V and J ends, which lost 7 bases and 9 bases, there was a span of 15 bases. The length of the CDR3 is 13 residues. Germline-derived CDR1 and CDR2 are KGHDR and SFDVKD. The CDR3 sequence: CATRAPGEGEQFF. The CDR3 DNA is TGTGCCACCAGAGCCCCAGGGGAAGGTGAGCAGTTCTTC.

The chain has TRBV4-1 and TRBJ2-7; the D gene is possibly TRBD2 (5 bases). The germline V and J ends were trimmed by 1 base and 2 bases, with 9 bases remaining between them. The CDR3 sequence is 14 residues long. Germline values: CDR1 MGHRA, CDR2 YSYEKL. CDR3 sequence (DNA): TGCGCCAGCAGCCAAGTCAGCGGTCCCTACGAGCAGTACTTC. Residues: CASSQVSGPYEQYF.

V is TRBV25-1 and J is TRBJ2-1; no clear D. V was clipped by 1 base and J by 4 bases, with 8 bases between them. The CDR3 consists of 14 residues. The germline V gene encodes CDR1 MGHDK and CDR2 SYGVNS. The CDR3 reads CASSELEEYNEQFF. Written as DNA, the CDR3 is TGTGCCAGCAGTGAATTAGAGGAGTACAATGAGCAGTTCTTC.

This rearrangement joins TRBV12-3 or TRBV12-4 to TRBJ2-7; 8 bases are a match to TRBD2. The CDR3 spans 15 residues. J gave up 7 bases and V 6 bases, and 14 bases lay outside the gene matches. In DNA form, the CDR3 reads TGTGCCAGCAGCTCCCTTAAGCGGGAGATTAATGAGCAGTACTTC. It is translated as CASSSLKREINEQYF.

This clonotype was recorded a few times. The genes are TRBV27 and TRBJ2-3, with unresolved D. The CDR3 is made up of 12 amino acids. Deletions cut 6 bases from V and 6 bases from J, with 10 bases between. Germline values: CDR1 MNHEY, CDR2 SMNVEV (reference sequence). CDR3: CASRDRSDTQYF. The CDR3 nucleotides are TGTGCCAGCAGGGATAGGTCGGATACGCAGTATTTT.

This clonotype was counted a few times. V is TRBV24-1 and J is TRBJ1-4; 7 bases fit TRBD1. Germline V gene data show CDR1 as KGHDR and CDR2 as SFDVKD. V lost 4 bases to trimming and J lost 0 bases; unmatched junction nucleotides: 7. The CDR3 runs to 17 residues. The CDR3 DNA sequence: TGTGCCACCAGTGAGCCGGGACAGACCGCAACTAATGAAAAACTGTTTTTT. Residues: CATSEPGQTATNEKLFF.